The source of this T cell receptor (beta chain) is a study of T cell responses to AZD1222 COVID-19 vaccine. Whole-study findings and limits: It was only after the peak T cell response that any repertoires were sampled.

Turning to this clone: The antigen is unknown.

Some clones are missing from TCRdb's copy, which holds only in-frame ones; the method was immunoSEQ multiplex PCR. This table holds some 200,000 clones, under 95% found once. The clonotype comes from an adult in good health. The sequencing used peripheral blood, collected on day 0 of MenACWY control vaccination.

The DNA of the CDR3 is TGTGCCAGTAGTACTCGGACGGTTGGCTACACCTTC. Residues: CASSTRTVGYTF. J is TRBJ1-2 and V is TRBV19; D remains unclear. Trimming removed 4 bases at V and 7 bases at J, with 10 bases between. CDR3 length equals 12 residues. Germline-derived CDR1 and CDR2 are LNHDA and SQIVND (reference sequence).